This T cell receptor (beta chain) was recovered during a study of T cell responses to AZD1222 COVID-19 vaccine. Study outcomes and limitations: A rise in Spike-specific TCR breadth and depth followed two AZD1222 doses.

As for this clone: Its specificity is not known.

Trimming left V 3 bases short and J 5 bases short, with 20 bases between. The CDR3 is 16 residues long. Germline CDR1 LGHNA, CDR2 YSLEER. Clones were sequenced by immunoSEQ multiplex PCR, and TCRdb holds only the in-frame ones, with some missing. The top ten clones hold about 7.5% of a sample with about 92,000 clones, around 90% of them seen once. The chain has TRBV4-3 and TRBJ2-7; D gene ambiguous. This TCR was sampled from an adult in good health. The source was peripheral blood, collected on day 0 of AZD1222 vaccination. The CDR3 protein is CASSQGGGRVLNEQYF. In DNA form, the CDR3 reads TGCGCCAGCAGCCAGGGTGGCGGTCGGGTCCTGAACGAGCAGTACTTC.